Listed below are T cell receptor beta chains from one sample, sequenced in a study of blood T cell repertoires in COVID-19. The method was immunoSEQ multiplex PCR; TCRdb's version includes in-frame clones alone and lacks a portion of them. The sample records fewer than 100,000 clones, roughly 90% being singletons. The sequenced material came from peripheral blood. Receptors originate from a man at least 80 years old in a cohort sampled during active COVID-19. Each CDR3 is given with its conserved first and last residue. The D gene is left open where the match is weak. Not every row has a clone size; where given, it reads once, few, many or a size class.

d_call j_call v_call clone_size cdr3_aa cdr3_nt
TRBD1 TRBJ1-3 TRBV5-1 . CASSLGLTGALSGNTIYF TGCGCCAGCAGCTTGGGGTTAACAGGGGCCCTCTCTGGAAACACCATATATTTT
TRBD1 TRBJ1-2 TRBV19 . CASSIWRGRLYGYTF TGTGCCAGTAGTATTTGGAGGGGGCGCCTCTATGGCTACACCTTC
. TRBJ2-5 TRBV5-4 . CASSRSHSRQETQYF TGTGCCAGCAGCAGGAGCCATTCCCGCCAAGAGACCCAGTACTTC
. TRBJ1-6 TRBV12-3/TRBV12-4 . CASNRDNSPLHF TGTGCGTCGAACAGGGACAATTCACCCCTCCACTTT
TRBD2 TRBJ2-5 TRBV14 . CASSQDRHGRGGQETQYF TGTGCCAGCAGCCAAGATAGACATGGGCGGGGGGGACAAGAGACCCAGTACTTC
. TRBJ1-4 TRBV5-6 . CASSQGGEKLFF TGTGCCTCTAGTCAGGGAGGTGAAAAACTGTTTTTT
. TRBJ1-1 TRBV14 . CASSQRTVDPAEAFF TGTGCCAGCAGCCAACGAACGGTAGATCCCGCTGAAGCTTTCTTT
. TRBJ1-6 TRBV3-1/TRBV3-2 once CASSQGGSSYNSPLHF TGTGCCAGCAGCCAAGGCGGCAGCTCCTATAATTCACCCCTCCACTTT
TRBD2 TRBJ2-7 TRBV5-1 . CASSLEASGSYEQYF TGCGCCAGCAGCTTGGAGGCTAGCGGGTCCTACGAGCAGTACTTC
TRBD1 TRBJ1-2 TRBV19 . CASRGGPGYGYTF TGTGCCAGTAGAGGGGGCCCGGGCTATGGCTACACCTTC
. TRBJ1-3 TRBV21-1 . CASICGSFSGNTIYF TGTGCCAGCATCTGTGGGAGCTTCTCTGGAAACACCATATATTTT
. TRBJ1-2 TRBV5-4 once CASRLAGGGGDYGYTF TGTGCCAGCAGGTTGGCTGGGGGAGGAGGGGACTATGGCTACACCTTC
. TRBJ1-1 TRBV6-5 . CASSSLQGRSAEAFF TGTGCCAGCAGTTCTCTACAGGGTAGGTCGGCTGAAGCTTTCTTT
TRBD1 TRBJ2-1 TRBV18 . CASSPPSGTVYNEQFF TGTGCCAGCTCACCACCGTCCGGGACAGTCTACAATGAGCAGTTCTTC
. TRBJ1-4 TRBV6-5 . CASSPFRDGEGKLFF TGTGCCAGCAGTCCCTTTAGGGACGGGGAGGGAAAACTGTTTTTT
TRBD1 TRBJ1-1 TRBV20-1 . CSASRTGDTEAFF TGCAGTGCTAGTAGGACAGGGGACACTGAAGCTTTCTTT
TRBD1 TRBJ2-1 TRBV6-5 . CAGAGQGSYNEQFF TGCGCGGGGGCGGGACAGGGTTCCTACAATGAGCAGTTCTTC
TRBD2 TRBJ2-1 TRBV10-1 . CASTLGRVPYNEQFF TGCGCCAGCACCCTCGGGAGGGTCCCGTACAATGAGCAGTTCTTC
. TRBJ1-5 TRBV6-6 . CASSYGQGGGNQPQHF TGTGCCAGCAGTTACGGTCAGGGAGGGGGCAATCAGCCCCAGCATTTT
TRBD1 TRBJ1-5 TRBV6-2/TRBV6-3 . CASSPIGTVQGNQPQHF TGTGCCAGCAGCCCGATCGGGACAGTCCAGGGCAATCAGCCCCAGCATTTT
. TRBJ1-6 TRBV9 . CASSPEQDYTGSPLHF TGTGCCAGCAGCCCAGAACAGGACTACACGGGGTCACCCCTCCACTTT
TRBD1 TRBJ2-1 TRBV24-1 . CATSVPGQGYNEQFF TGTGCCACCAGTGTCCCGGGACAGGGGTACAATGAGCAGTTCTTC
. TRBJ2-6 TRBV7-8 few CASSLITASGANVLTF TGTGCCAGCAGCTTAATTACAGCCTCTGGGGCCAACGTCCTGACTTTC
. TRBJ2-1 TRBV7-6 . CASSSEPAYNEQFF TGTGCCAGCAGCTCCGAACCGGCCTACAATGAGCAGTTCTTC
. TRBJ1-6 TRBV21-1 . CASQTVTGANSPLHF TGTGCCAGCCAGACGGTGACAGGGGCAAATTCACCCCTCCACTTT
. TRBJ1-6 TRBV6-5 . CASSYSKRFSPLHF TGTGCCAGCAGTTACTCGAAGCGTTTTTCACCCCTCCACTTT
TRBD2 TRBJ2-7 TRBV5-4 . CASSSGSSGGSYEQYF TGTGCCAGCAGCTCGGGGTCGAGCGGGGGATCCTACGAGCAGTACTTC
. TRBJ1-2 TRBV20-1 . CSARGHGYTF TGCAGTGCCCGAGGGCACGGCTACACCTTC
TRBD2 TRBJ2-1 TRBV6-1 few CASSARTSGVYNEQFF TGTGCCAGCAGTGCCCGGACTAGCGGGGTTTACAATGAGCAGTTCTTC
TRBD2 TRBJ2-1 TRBV11-2 . CASSRTLAGAYNEQFF TGTGCCAGCAGCCGCACACTAGCGGGGGCGTACAATGAGCAGTTCTTC
TRBD1 TRBJ1-2 TRBV4-1 . CASGQGIYGNYGYTF TGCGCCAGCGGACAGGGGATTTACGGCAACTATGGCTACACCTTC
. TRBJ2-7 TRBV18 . CASSPLTGYEQYF TGTGCCAGCTCACCACTTACAGGGTACGAGCAGTACTTC
. TRBJ2-1 TRBV12-2 . CASRLGLAGGHEQFF TGTGCAAGTCGCCTGGGACTAGCGGGCGGGCATGAGCAGTTCTTC
TRBD2 TRBJ2-2 TRBV19 . CASSIGGGHTGELFF TGTGCCAGTAGTATCGGCGGGGGTCACACCGGGGAGCTGTTTTTT
. TRBJ1-6 TRBV7-2 . CASRQAGNSPLHF TGTGCCAGCAGGCAGGCGGGTAATTCACCCCTCCACTTT
TRBD2 TRBJ2-3 TRBV27 . CASSWGLAGLTDTQYF TGTGCCAGCAGTTGGGGACTAGCGGGCCTCACAGATACGCAGTATTTT
TRBD1 TRBJ2-5 TRBV18 . CASSPGDRGLETQYF TGTGCCAGCTCACCGGGGGACAGGGGGCTTGAGACCCAGTACTTC
. TRBJ1-3 TRBV10-3 . CAISDTRNTIYF TGTGCCATCAGTGATACCCGGAACACCATATATTTT
. TRBJ1-2 TRBV5-6 . CASSLGTGNYGYTF TGTGCCAGCAGCCTTGGGACTGGAAACTATGGCTACACCTTC
. TRBJ2-2 TRBV4-2 . CASSQVDMNTGELFF TGTGCCAGCAGCCAAGTCGACATGAACACCGGGGAGCTGTTTTTT
TRBD2 TRBJ2-3 TRBV10-3 . CAISETSGGGTDTQYF TGTGCCATCAGTGAGACTAGCGGGGGTGGGACAGATACGCAGTATTTT
. TRBJ2-7 TRBV3-1/TRBV3-2 . CASSSPRGFEQYF TGTGCCAGCAGCTCCCCGCGGGGCTTCGAGCAGTACTTC
. TRBJ1-1 TRBV18 . CASSPTPEAHTEAFF TGTGCCAGCTCACCCACCCCTGAGGCACACACTGAAGCTTTCTTT
. TRBJ1-3 TRBV7-2 . CASSLFGQLTSGNTIYF TGTGCCAGCAGCTTATTTGGACAACTAACCTCTGGAAACACCATATATTTT
TRBD2 TRBJ2-7 TRBV6-2/TRBV6-3 few CASSSIPSGRAYEQYF TGTGCCAGCAGTTCCATACCTAGCGGGCGAGCCTACGAGCAGTACTTC
TRBD1 TRBJ2-6 TRBV27 . CASSLRQGASGANVLTF TGTGCCAGCAGCCTCAGACAGGGGGCCTCTGGGGCCAACGTCCTGACTTTC
. TRBJ2-7 TRBV5-8 . CASSLRAGAGDEQYF TGTGCCAGCAGCTTACGGGCAGGGGCCGGTGACGAGCAGTACTTC
. TRBJ1-4 TRBV19 . CASSIEGANEKLFF TGTGCCAGTAGTATAGAAGGGGCTAATGAAAAACTGTTTTTT
TRBD1 TRBJ2-2 TRBV9 few CASSGTGANTGELFF TGTGCCAGCAGCGGGACAGGAGCGAACACCGGGGAGCTGTTTTTT